This T cell receptor (beta chain) was identified during a study of cytomegalovirus exposure and HLA in healthy donors. Overall study: Early release data held around 82 million unique TCRs from HLA-typed donors.

General observations from the study: Per published accounts, TCR beta sequences correctly predicted the HLA-A and HLA-B alleles of most subjects. A later analysis reported that several of the most significant clusters appeared to be linked to common viral pathogens, among them Epstein-Barr virus. According to an earlier analysis, most TCR beta V segments yielded productive rearrangements about 87% or about 30% of the time.

PCR involved 60 Vbeta and 13 Jbeta primers. Generated by immunoSEQ multiplex PCR, the TCRdb table keeps only in-frame clones and is missing some. Among roughly 220,000 clones, approximately 85% were seen once, and the ten largest hold less than 3%. In the case of this clone: No antigen is known for it.

CDR3 length: 14 residues. V lost 8 bases and J lost 0, with 13 bases in between. CDR1 and CDR2 (germline): GTSNPN, SVGIG (reference sequence). The sequence derives from a woman aged 40 to 49 in good health and CMV-seronegative. The J gene is TRBJ1-4, the V gene TRBV30; D not resolved. The sample was PBMCs. The CDR3 DNA sequence: TGTGCCATTGACACCGGTGCAACTAATGAAAAACTGTTTTTT. Amino acid sequence: CAIDTGATNEKLFF.